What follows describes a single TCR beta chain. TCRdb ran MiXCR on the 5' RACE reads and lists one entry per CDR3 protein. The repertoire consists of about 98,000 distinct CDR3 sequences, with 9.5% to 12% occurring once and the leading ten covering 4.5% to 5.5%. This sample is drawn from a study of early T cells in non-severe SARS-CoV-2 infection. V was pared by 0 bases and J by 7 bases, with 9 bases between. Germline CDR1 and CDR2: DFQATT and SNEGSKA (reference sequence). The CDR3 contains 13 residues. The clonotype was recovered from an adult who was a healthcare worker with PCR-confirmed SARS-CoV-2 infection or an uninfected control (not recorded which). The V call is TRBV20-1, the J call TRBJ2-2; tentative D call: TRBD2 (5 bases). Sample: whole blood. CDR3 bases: TGCAGTGCTAGAGACCTAGCAGACGGGGAGCTGTTTTTT. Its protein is CSARDLADGELFF.